Listed here is a single TCR beta chain. Its antigen is currently unknown. This record comes from a study of cytomegalovirus exposure and HLA in healthy donors. About the research overall: When 300 to 500 donors were genotyped, more than 70% of them were found to fall in the Caucasian-associated ancestry cluster.

PCR employed 60 Vbeta and 13 Jbeta primers. In the original processing: Roughly 83 million unique TCR beta chains, roughly 11 million of them shared, were counted by a later analysis. Assay: immunoSEQ multiplex PCR; the TCRdb copy retains only in-frame clones and omits some. The V and J calls and clone size were taken over from that table, and D and trimming were inferred from the DNA. The profile shows tens of thousands of clones, approximately 80% of them singletons. Whole-study findings and limits: For TCR beta chains, V- and J-gene trimming was later linked to a missense DCLRE1C variant. Only CMV serostatus was available as immune exposure information.

V lost 6 bases and J 3 bases, leaving 12 bases between the germline ends. CDR3 length: 12 amino acids. Germline values: CDR1 SQVTM, CDR2 ANQGSEA. The chain is built from TRBV29-1 and TRBJ2-7, with D possibly TRBD1 on 6 matching bases. The clonotype originates from a male donor in good health and CMV-seronegative. Input material: PBMCs. CDR3 nucleotides: TGCAGCGTGGGGGCCACGGGCTACGAGCAGTACTTC. Encoded protein: CSVGATGYEQYF.